A single sample gave rise to the 28 T cell receptor beta chains below, sequenced in a study of cytomegalovirus exposure and HLA in healthy donors. Primers for the PCR totalled 60 Vbeta and 13 Jbeta. The repertoire was sequenced with immunoSEQ multiplex PCR; TCRdb's copy has only in-frame clones and lacks some. Of about 140,000 clones detected, over 8% appear once; the ten largest clones hold about 1.7%. The sequencing sample was made of PBMCs. These TCRs come from a male donor in good health and CMV-seronegative.

This clone was picked up a small number of times. V gene TRBV4-2 combines with J gene TRBJ1-2; tentative D call: TRBD1 (5 bases). V dropped 0 bases and J dropped 3 bases, with 8 bases sitting between them. Germline loops: CDR1 LGHNA, CDR2 YNFKEQ. This CDR3 contains 14 residues. As DNA, the CDR3 is TGTGCCAGCAGCCAAGACAGGGTCGACTATGGCTACACCTTC. It yields the protein CASSQDRVDYGYTF.

This chain joins TRBV7-6 and TRBJ1-6; 9 nucleotides agree with TRBD1. J was trimmed by 9 bases and V by 0 bases; bases with no gene match: 6. This CDR3 is built from 16 residues. The germline CDR1 and CDR2 sequences are SGHVS and FNYEAQ. The CDR3 DNA is TGTGCCAGCAGCTTAGCATCGGGACAGGGATCTTCACCCCTCCACTTT. It is translated as CASSLASGQGSSPLHF.

This clone was picked up a small number of times. The chain joins TRBV2 to TRBJ1-4; 8 bases map to TRBD1. This CDR3 contains 16 residues. J was trimmed by 8 bases and V by 7 bases; bases with no gene match: 15. Germline V gives CDR1 SNHLY, CDR2 FYNNEI. This CDR3 reads CASTQSGQEPREKLFF. CDR3 bases: TGTGCCAGCACCCAATCGGGACAGGAGCCAAGGGAAAAACTGTTTTTT.

The chain combines TRBV7-3 with TRBJ2-1; TRBD2 aligns across 11 bases. Trimming took 5 bases from V and 5 from J; bases not matched to a gene: 2. The CDR3 length is 14 residues. The V gene's germline CDR1 is SGHTA and CDR2 FQGTGA. CDR3 coding DNA: TGTGCCAGCAGCGCGGGACTAGCGGACAATGAGCAGTTCTTC. Residues: CASSAGLADNEQFF.

The sample holds a few counts of this clone. The chain recombines TRBV9 with TRBJ1-2; D is possibly TRBD1 (5 bases). V lost 0 bases and J 9 bases, leaving 15 bases between the germline ends. From germline, CDR1 is SGDLS and CDR2 YYNGEE. The CDR3 has 14 residues. The CDR3 sequence is CASSVDERRGRYTF. The CDR3 coding sequence is TGTGCCAGCAGCGTAGATGAGAGGAGGGGACGCTACACCTTC. The full variable domain, its missing parts supplied by reference TRBV9 and TRBJ1-2, is DSGVTQTPKHLITATGQRVTLRCSPRSGDLSVYWYQQSLDQGLQFLIQYYNGEERAKGNILERFSAQQFPDLHSELNLSSLELGDSALYFCASSVDERRGRYTFGSGTRLTVV.

This clone has more than one count but fewer than ten. The J gene is TRBJ2-7, the V gene TRBV28, with TRBD1 matching 8 bases. CDR3 length equals 16 residues. Germline V gene data show CDR1 as MDHEN and CDR2 as SYDVKM. V dropped 1 base and J dropped 7; count of bases not matched to a gene: 12. CDR3 bases: TGTGCCAGCAGTTTATTTAGGTGGCAGGGGGCGGGGGAGCAGTACTTC. It codes for CASSLFRWQGAGEQYF.

This clone came up a few times. The gene calls are TRBV7-3 and TRBJ2-2; possibly TRBD1 for D (6 bases). The CDR3 covers 13 residues. CDR1 is SGHTA and CDR2 is FQGTGA in the germline V gene. Trimming took 3 bases from V and 6 from J, leaving 8 bases between them. The CDR3 reads CASSFNRAGELFF. The CDR3 region has the DNA TGTGCCAGCAGCTTTAACAGGGCCGGGGAGCTGTTTTTT. The entire variable domain, with the rest obtained from reference TRBV7-3 and TRBJ2-2, is as follows: GAGVSQTPSNKVTEKGKYVELRCDPISGHTALYWYRQSLGQGPEFLIYFQGTGAADDSGLPNDRFFAVRPEGSVSTLKIQRTERGDSAVYLCASSFNRAGELFFGEGSRLTVL.

In this sample, this clone turned up a few times. The chain employs TRBV28 and TRBJ2-2; possibly TRBD1 for D (5 bases). V lost 7 bases and J 4 bases, leaving 16 bases between the germline ends. There are 15 residues in the CDR3. The germline gives CDR1 MDHEN, CDR2 SYDVKM. CDR3 bases: TGTGCCAGCACCCCGACAGTAAGGCCCACCGGGGAGCTGTTTTTT. The encoded protein is CASTPTVRPTGELFF.

This clone was observed a handful of times. V and J are TRBV6-5 and TRBJ1-5; tentative D call: TRBD1 (6 bases). Trimming removed 6 bases from V and 0 bases from J, with 12 bases in between. Germline CDR1 is MNHEY and CDR2 is SVGAGI. This CDR3 has 15 residues. The CDR3 nucleotides are TGTGCCAGCAGCACAGGGTTTGATAGCAATCAGCCCCAGCATTTT. Protein sequence: CASSTGFDSNQPQHF.

The chain combines TRBV5-1 with TRBJ2-5; D possibly corresponds to TRBD1 (5 bases). The CDR3 spans 14 residues. V was trimmed by 4 bases and J by 7 bases, leaving 17 bases between them. Germline assignment: CDR1 SGHRS and CDR2 YFSETQ. The CDR3 region is CASSDSMDRATQYF. The CDR3 DNA sequence: TGCGCCAGCAGCGACAGCATGGACCGAGCGACCCAGTACTTC.

This clone was counted between two and nine times. The V and J genes are TRBV5-1 and TRBJ2-5; 15 positions match TRBD2. The CDR3 runs 16 residues. CDR1 is SGHRS and CDR2 is YFSETQ in the germline V gene. Losses at the gene ends were 7 bases for V and 2 bases for J; bases not matched to a gene: 6. The CDR3 loop is CASRGLAGGPQETQYF. As DNA, the CDR3 is TGCGCCAGCCGGGGACTAGCGGGGGGCCCACAAGAGACCCAGTACTTC.

This clone showed up just a few times. The chain is built from TRBV29-1 and TRBJ1-2; 9 bases align to TRBD1. Germline trimming cut 6 bases from V and 4 bases from J; bases unmatched to any gene: 12. This CDR3 has 15 residues. The germline gives CDR1 SQVTM, CDR2 ANQGSEA. CDR3 DNA: TGCAGCGTCTCAGGGACAGGGAGGCATCTCTATGGCTACACCTTC. It encodes CSVSGTGRHLYGYTF.

V gene TRBV25-1 combines with J gene TRBJ1-2, with 9 bases identical to TRBD1. The CDR3 loop spans 15 amino acids. Trimming removed 3 bases from V and 3 bases from J; junction bases left unmatched: 5. The germline gives CDR1 MGHDK, CDR2 SYGVNS. CDR3 amino acids: CASSDQRTGDYGYTF. The CDR3 DNA reads TGTGCCAGCAGTGATCAGAGGACAGGGGACTATGGCTACACCTTC.

This clone was seen only a few times. The chain couples TRBV5-1 to TRBJ1-3; 9 positions match TRBD1. J gave up 4 bases and V 2 bases, and 7 bases lay outside the gene matches. The germline V gene has CDR1 SGHRS and CDR2 YFSETQ. This CDR3 is 16 amino acids long. The CDR3 sequence is CASSFIGTGTGNTIYF. The CDR3 coding sequence is TGCGCCAGCAGCTTCATCGGGACAGGGACAGGAAACACCATATATTTT.

The CDR3 loop reads CASSLGQSPSEQYF. The CDR3 nucleotides read TGTGCCAGCAGTTTGGGGCAGTCCCCCTCCGAGCAGTACTTC. The chain uses TRBV28 and TRBJ2-7; the D gene is possibly TRBD1 (5 bases). Germline V CDR1 and CDR2: MDHEN, SYDVKM. The CDR3 is 14 residues long. V was pared by 3 bases and J by 6 bases, with 15 bases between.

The sample holds a few counts of this clone. The chain uses TRBV7-9 and TRBJ1-1, with a weak D call TRBD1 (5 bases). From germline, CDR1 is SEHNR and CDR2 FQNEAQ (reference sequence). CDR3 length: 16 residues. Trimming took off 5 bases at V and 2 bases at J, with 18 bases between the two ends. CDR3: CASSPRGGPLNTEAFF. DNA for the CDR3: TGTGCCAGCAGCCCTAGGGGCGGCCCATTAAACACTGAAGCTTTCTTT.

V and J are TRBV9 and TRBJ1-4; no clear D gene. CDR1 and CDR2 from the germline V gene are SGDLS and YYNGEE. The V gene lost 0 bases and the J gene lost 7 bases, with 10 bases spanning the gap. The CDR3 is 14 residues long. CDR3 nucleotides: TGTGCCAGCAGCGTAGGAGGCGTTAGTGAAAAACTGTTTTTT. As protein: CASSVGGVSEKLFF.

The V and J genes are TRBV27 and TRBJ1-1, with TRBD1 matching over 8 bases. V was clipped by 5 bases and J by 4 bases; unmatched bases: 9. The CDR3 has 15 amino acids. Germline V lookup: CDR1 MNHEY, CDR2 SMNVEV (reference sequence). The CDR3 is CASSPRTGPSTEAFF. DNA for the CDR3: TGTGCCAGCAGTCCCAGGACAGGGCCGTCCACTGAAGCTTTCTTT.

The chain joins TRBV5-4 to TRBJ2-2; tentatively, D is TRBD2 (6 bases). This CDR3 has 14 residues. CDR1 and CDR2 (germline): SGHNT, YYREEE (reference sequence). With 4 bases removed from V and 2 bases from J, the gap between germline ends came to 9 bases. The CDR3 coding sequence is TGTGCCAGCAGCCACGGGACTAACACCGGGGAGCTGTTTTTT. The encoded protein is CASSHGTNTGELFF. The full variable domain, with the rest looked up from reference TRBV5-4 and TRBJ2-2, is ETGVTQSPTHLIKTRGQQVTLRCSSQSGHNTVSWYQQALGQGPQFIFQYYREEENGRGNFPPRFSGLQFPNYSSELNVNALELDDSALYLCASSHGTNTGELFFGEGSRLTVL.

This clone was counted a few times. The chain couples TRBV7-9 to TRBJ1-3; D perhaps matches TRBD1 (6 bases). In germline, CDR1 is SEHNR, CDR2 FQNEAQ (reference sequence). This CDR3 has 16 residues. Deletions cut 1 base from V and 0 bases from J, with 10 bases between. The CDR3 here is CASSLDTGTSGNTIYF. The DNA of the CDR3 is TGTGCCAGCAGCTTAGATACAGGGACCTCTGGAAACACCATATATTTT.

This clone has more than one count but fewer than ten. The chain couples TRBV5-1 to TRBJ2-2; weak D call: TRBD1 (6 bases). This CDR3 is built from 13 residues. In germline, CDR1 is SGHRS, CDR2 YFSETQ. Deletions cut 7 bases from V and 1 base from J, with 8 bases between. This CDR3 reads CASSTGNTGELFF. The DNA of the CDR3 is TGCGCCAGCTCGACAGGGAACACCGGGGAGCTGTTTTTT.

This clone has a handful of counts. The rearrangement joins TRBV10-3 to TRBJ2-2, with a weak D call TRBD2 (6 bases). CDR1 is ENHRY, CDR2 SYGVKD, per germline. V dropped 4 bases and J dropped 6 bases, with 15 bases sitting between them. CDR3 length: 15 amino acids. In nucleotides, the CDR3 is TGTGCCATCAGTGGCGGCGGGAACTCGGCCGGGGAGCTGTTTTTT. Protein sequence: CAISGGGNSAGELFF.

V usage is TRBV11-2 and J usage is TRBJ1-2, with 7 positions matching TRBD1. CDR1 is SGHAT, CDR2 FQNNGV, per germline. J lost 10 bases, V lost 2 bases, and 4 bases had no gene match. The CDR3 loop spans 12 amino acids. CDR3 DNA sequence: TGTGCCAGCAGCTTAAGGACAGGCAACTACACCTTC. It is translated as CASSLRTGNYTF. Full variable domain (remainder filled in from reference TRBV11-2 and TRBJ1-2): EAGVAQSPRYKIIEKRQSVAFWCNPISGHATLYWYQQILGQGPKLLIQFQNNGVVDDSQLPKDRFSAERLKGVDSTLKIQPAKLEDSAVYLCASSLRTGNYTFGSGTRLTVV.

This chain connects TRBV18 to TRBJ2-5, with 8 nucleotides matching TRBD1. Trimming at V came to 2 bases and at J to 4 bases, leaving 6 bases not matched to a gene. There are 15 residues in the CDR3. Germline loops: CDR1 KGHSH, CDR2 LQKENI. DNA of the CDR3: TGTGCCAGCTCACCATATTGGACAGGGTCAGAGACCCAGTACTTC. This translates into CASSPYWTGSETQYF.

The chain is built from TRBV4-1 and TRBJ2-2, with 8 bases fitting TRBD2. V lost 1 base to trimming and J lost 3 bases; unmatched junction nucleotides: 4. The germline V gene encodes CDR1 MGHRA and CDR2 YSYEKL. This CDR3 spans 16 amino acids. This CDR3 is CASSQVELADTGELFF. The CDR3 DNA follows: TGCGCCAGCAGCCAAGTGGAACTAGCGGACACCGGGGAGCTGTTTTTT.

This clone occurred a few times. The chain couples TRBV25-1 to TRBJ1-6, with D tentatively TRBD1 (6 bases). V was pared by 1 base and J by 7 bases, with 11 bases between. CDR1 is MGHDK, CDR2 SYGVNS, per germline. The CDR3 sequence is 15 residues long. The CDR3 nucleotides are TGTGCCAGCAGTGAATGGGGGGGGGCGAATTCACCCCTCCACTTT. It translates to CASSEWGGANSPLHF.

The chain couples TRBV2 to TRBJ1-2, with D unresolved. The V gene lost 6 bases and the J gene lost 3 bases, with 8 bases spanning the gap. CDR3 size: 12 residues. CDR1 SNHLY and CDR2 FYNNEI come from the germline V gene. The CDR3 DNA follows: TGTGCCAGCAGGCCCGGGGACTATGGCTACACCTTC. It codes for CASRPGDYGYTF.

The rearrangement joins TRBV4-3 to TRBJ2-7; the match to TRBD1 covers 7 bases. With V trimmed by 0 bases and J by 4 bases, 6 bases remained unmatched. From germline, CDR1 is LGHNA and CDR2 YSLEER. The CDR3 sequence is 15 residues long. The CDR3: CASSQDRTGDYEQYF. CDR3 bases: TGCGCCAGCAGCCAAGACAGGACAGGAGATTACGAGCAGTACTTC.